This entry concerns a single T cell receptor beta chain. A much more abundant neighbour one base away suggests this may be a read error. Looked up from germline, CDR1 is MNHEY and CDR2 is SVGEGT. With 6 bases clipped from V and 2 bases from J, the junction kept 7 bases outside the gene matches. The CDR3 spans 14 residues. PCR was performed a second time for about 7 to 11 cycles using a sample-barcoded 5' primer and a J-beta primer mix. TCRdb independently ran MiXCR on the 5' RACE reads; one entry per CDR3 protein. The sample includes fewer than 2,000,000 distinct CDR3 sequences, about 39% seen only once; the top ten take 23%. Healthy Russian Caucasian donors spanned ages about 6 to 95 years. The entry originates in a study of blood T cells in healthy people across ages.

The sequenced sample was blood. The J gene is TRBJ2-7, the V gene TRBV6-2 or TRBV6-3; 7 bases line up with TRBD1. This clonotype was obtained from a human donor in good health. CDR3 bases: TGTGCCAGCAGGCGGACAGGTTCAACCTACGAGCAGTACTTC. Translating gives CASRRTGSTYEQYF.